This is a list of T cell receptor beta chains from one sample in a study of shared clonotypes between healthy human individuals. The method was immunoSEQ multiplex PCR; TCRdb's version includes in-frame clones alone and lacks a portion of them. The sample holds millions of clones, roughly 92% seen once. The specimen was naive CD4+ T cells sorted from blood. Receptor source: a man younger than 35 in good health. CDR3s include the opening cysteine and the closing phenylalanine or tryptophan. Each record gives: CDR3 protein, clone size, CDR3 length, D gene, V gene, J gene. A D gene is named only where the DNA matches it firmly. Expanded clones are given a class, and other clones once, few, many or no size at all.

cdr3_aa: CASSPPGQGPGTEAFF
clone_size: -
cdr3_length: 16
d_call: TRBD1
v_call: TRBV18
j_call: TRBJ1-1

cdr3_aa: CASSSDGLGGTPLHF
clone_size: -
cdr3_length: 15
d_call: -
v_call: TRBV7-8
j_call: TRBJ1-6

cdr3_aa: CAGGTQVNSPLHF
clone_size: -
cdr3_length: 13
d_call: -
v_call: TRBV30
j_call: TRBJ1-6

cdr3_aa: CASSERTALNSPLHF
clone_size: few
cdr3_length: 15
d_call: -
v_call: TRBV2
j_call: TRBJ1-6

cdr3_aa: CASNLRDRVAEAFF
clone_size: -
cdr3_length: 14
d_call: TRBD1
v_call: TRBV19
j_call: TRBJ1-1

cdr3_aa: CASSPFPGTGGPTDTQYF
clone_size: -
cdr3_length: 18
d_call: TRBD1
v_call: TRBV14
j_call: TRBJ2-3

cdr3_aa: CAISESLAGVVNEQFF
clone_size: -
cdr3_length: 16
d_call: TRBD2
v_call: TRBV10-3
j_call: TRBJ2-1

cdr3_aa: CASSPGQGQYF
clone_size: -
cdr3_length: 11
d_call: TRBD1
v_call: TRBV6-5
j_call: TRBJ2-5

cdr3_aa: CASRRDREKGPQHF
clone_size: -
cdr3_length: 14
d_call: TRBD1
v_call: TRBV6-7
j_call: TRBJ1-5

cdr3_aa: CASKNYNSPLHF
clone_size: -
cdr3_length: 12
d_call: -
v_call: TRBV2
j_call: TRBJ1-6

cdr3_aa: CASSHTEDGELFF
clone_size: -
cdr3_length: 13
d_call: -
v_call: TRBV7-3
j_call: TRBJ2-2

cdr3_aa: CSSDRGVGETQYF
clone_size: once
cdr3_length: 13
d_call: TRBD1
v_call: TRBV29-1
j_call: TRBJ2-5

cdr3_aa: CASSAYLAGANVLTF
clone_size: -
cdr3_length: 15
d_call: -
v_call: TRBV6-1
j_call: TRBJ2-6

cdr3_aa: CASSVDVGRGLLTGELFF
clone_size: -
cdr3_length: 18
d_call: TRBD1
v_call: TRBV9
j_call: TRBJ2-2

cdr3_aa: CASSFLQGIPYEQYF
clone_size: -
cdr3_length: 15
d_call: -
v_call: TRBV5-8
j_call: TRBJ2-7

cdr3_aa: CAISELENSLAGELFF
clone_size: -
cdr3_length: 16
d_call: -
v_call: TRBV10-3
j_call: TRBJ2-2

cdr3_aa: CASSFNLLGRASYEQYF
clone_size: -
cdr3_length: 17
d_call: -
v_call: TRBV7-2
j_call: TRBJ2-7

cdr3_aa: CAWSVGTSGSLEQFF
clone_size: few
cdr3_length: 15
d_call: TRBD2
v_call: TRBV30
j_call: TRBJ2-1

cdr3_aa: CASSPPSVTEQFF
clone_size: -
cdr3_length: 13
d_call: -
v_call: TRBV18
j_call: TRBJ2-1